This T cell receptor (beta chain) was retrieved from a study of human T cells and chemical hapten exposure. At the level of the study: Throughout a study of roughly 5.5 months, patients underwent weekly scalp administration of diphenylcyclopropenone doses.

Regarding time point: patch test 2, 6 weeks after DPC sensitization. Treatment in this sample: therapeutic diphenylcyclopropenone sensitization with weekly scalp DPC. Unfractionated whole blood yielded the extracted total RNA. This clonotype is a singleton in its sample. Germline V gene data show CDR1 as SQVTM and CDR2 as ANQGSEA. Trimming took 5 bases from V and 3 from J, leaving 9 bases between them. The CDR3 has 12 amino acids. TCRdb reanalysed the RACE reads using MiXCR and keeps one entry per CDR3 protein. The table has about 69,000 distinct CDR3 sequences, about 9.4% seen once; the top ten hold 6.8%.

This clonotype originated in a woman aged 45-65 years with alopecia areata. Some clones in this sample may be carry-over from other donors' samples. Sequenced here: whole blood, sampled in connection with sensitization to the hapten diphenylcyclopropenone (DPC). The rearrangement uses TRBV29-1 and TRBJ2-3; D is perhaps TRBD2 (5 bases). CDR3 loop: CSVNSGTDTQYF. In DNA form, the CDR3 reads TGCAGCGTTAATTCGGGGACAGATACGCAGTATTTT.